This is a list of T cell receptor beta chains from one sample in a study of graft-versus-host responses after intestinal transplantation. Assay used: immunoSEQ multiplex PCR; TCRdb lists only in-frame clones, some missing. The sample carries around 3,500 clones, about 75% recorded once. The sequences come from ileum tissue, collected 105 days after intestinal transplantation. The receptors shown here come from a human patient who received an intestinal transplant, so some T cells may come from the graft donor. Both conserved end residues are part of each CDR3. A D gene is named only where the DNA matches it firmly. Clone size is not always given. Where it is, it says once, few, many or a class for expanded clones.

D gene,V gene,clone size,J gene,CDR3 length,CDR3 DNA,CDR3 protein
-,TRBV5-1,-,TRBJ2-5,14,TGCGCCAGCAGCAGGGCGGGACATAGGGAGACCCAGTACTTC,CASSRAGHRETQYF
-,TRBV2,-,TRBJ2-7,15,TGTGCCAGCAGTGCTGGCCCCACCCCGTTCTACGAGCAGTACTTC,CASSAGPTPFYEQYF
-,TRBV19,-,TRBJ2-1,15,TGTGCCAGTAGTCCTATGCGGATATCCTACAATGAGCAGTTCTTC,CASSPMRISYNEQFF
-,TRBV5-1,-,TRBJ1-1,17,TGCGCCAGCAGCTTGGGGGCGACGGACTTCGGGAACACTGAAGCTTTCTTT,CASSLGATDFGNTEAFF
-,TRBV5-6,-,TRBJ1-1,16,TGTGCCAGCAGCTTGGACCCTCGGTGGGCGAAGGGGGAAGCTTTCTTT,CASSLDPRWAKGEAFF
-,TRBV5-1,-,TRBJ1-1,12,TGCGCCAGCAGCTTGGCCCCAGGGGAAGCTTTCTTT,CASSLAPGEAFF
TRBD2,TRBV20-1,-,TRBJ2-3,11,TGCAGTGTGAGGGAGGGCCCCCTTACCTATTTT,CSVREGPLTYF
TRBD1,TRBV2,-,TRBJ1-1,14,TGTGCCAGCAGTCAACAGGGGGCGGACACTGAAGCTTTCTTT,CASSQQGADTEAFF
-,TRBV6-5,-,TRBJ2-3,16,TGTGCCAGCAGTTACCAGTTTGCGGGGTTCACAGATACGCAGTATTTT,CASSYQFAGFTDTQYF
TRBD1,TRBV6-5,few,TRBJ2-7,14,TGTGCCAGCAGATACCGACAGGGGCCCTACGAGCAGTACTTC,CASRYRQGPYEQYF
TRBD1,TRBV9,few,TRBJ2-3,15,TGTGCCAGCACCACAGGGGTTGTGAGAACAGATACGCAGTATTTT,CASTTGVVRTDTQYF
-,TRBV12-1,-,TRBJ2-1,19,TGTGCCAGCAGCCGCGGGACTAGCGGGAGAATAAGATCCTACAATGAGCAGTTCTTC,CASSRGTSGRIRSYNEQFF
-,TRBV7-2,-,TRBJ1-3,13,TGTGCCAGCAGCACGACAAGGGGAAACACCATATATTTT,CASSTTRGNTIYF
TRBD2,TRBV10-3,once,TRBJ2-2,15,TGTGCCATCACACCTCGGGAGGGGGGCACCGGGGAGCTGTTTTTT,CAITPREGGTGELFF
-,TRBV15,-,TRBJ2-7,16,TGTGCCACCAGCAGAGACCCGGGGGCGTTAGCCTACGAGCAGTACTTC,CATSRDPGALAYEQYF
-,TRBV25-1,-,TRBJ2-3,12,TGTGCCAGCAGTGAACACACAGATACGCAGTATTTT,CASSEHTDTQYF
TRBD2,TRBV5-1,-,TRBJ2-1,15,TGCGCCAGCAGCCTTAGCGGGGGTCCCTACAATGAGCAGTTCTTC,CASSLSGGPYNEQFF
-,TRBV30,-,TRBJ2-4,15,TGTGCCTGGAGTGTCGGTGGCAGGGAGGCTGACATTCAGTACTTC,CAWSVGGREADIQYF
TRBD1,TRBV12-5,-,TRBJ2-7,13,TGTGCTAGTGGTCGGGACAGGGCCTACGAGCAGTACTTC,CASGRDRAYEQYF
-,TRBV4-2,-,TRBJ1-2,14,TGTGCCAGCAGCCCCAGCGAGGGTAACTATGGCTACACCTTC,CASSPSEGNYGYTF
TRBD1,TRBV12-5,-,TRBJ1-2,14,TGTGCTAGTGCCCGGGACAGGGGGCCCTATGGCTACACCTTC,CASARDRGPYGYTF
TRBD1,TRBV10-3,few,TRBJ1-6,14,TGTGCCATCAGTGAGCGGGACAGTAATTCACCCCTCCACTTT,CAISERDSNSPLHF
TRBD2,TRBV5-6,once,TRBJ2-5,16,TGTGCCAGCGATGGGACTAGCGGGAGGTACCAAGAGACCCAGTACTTC,CASDGTSGRYQETQYF
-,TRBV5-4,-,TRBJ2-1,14,TGTGCCAGCAGCCGGAGGAGAGGGGTCAATGAGCAGTTCTTC,CASSRRRGVNEQFF
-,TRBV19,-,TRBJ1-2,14,TGTGCCAGTAGTATAGATAGGACTAACTATGGCTACACCTTC,CASSIDRTNYGYTF
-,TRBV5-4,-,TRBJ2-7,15,TGTGCCAGCAGCCTCCCCGGCAGGGGATCCTACGAGCAGTACTTC,CASSLPGRGSYEQYF
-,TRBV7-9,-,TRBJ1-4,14,TGTGCCAGCAGCCCTATGGGTCTAAATGAAAAACTGTTTTTT,CASSPMGLNEKLFF
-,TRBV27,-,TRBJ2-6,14,TGTGCCAGCAGTTCTGGGTTTGGGGCCAACGTCCTGACTTTC,CASSSGFGANVLTF
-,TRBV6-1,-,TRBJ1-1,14,TGTGCCAGCAGGGCTCATTGGGGAAACACTGAAGCTTTCTTT,CASRAHWGNTEAFF
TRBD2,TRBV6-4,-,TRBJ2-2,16,TGTGCCAGCAGTGACTCGAGCGGGGGGGCCACCGGGGAGCTGTTTTTT,CASSDSSGGATGELFF
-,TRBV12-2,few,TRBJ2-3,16,TGTGCAAGTCGCTTGCGAGCGTGGAGGGGCACAGATACGCAGTATTTT,CASRLRAWRGTDTQYF
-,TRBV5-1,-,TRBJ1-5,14,TGCGCCAGCAGCGTTGGGACCGGCAATCAGCCCCAGCATTTT,CASSVGTGNQPQHF
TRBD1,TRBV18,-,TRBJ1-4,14,TGTGCCAGCATGCCCCCGGGACAGCGCGAAAAACTGTTTTTT,CASMPPGQREKLFF